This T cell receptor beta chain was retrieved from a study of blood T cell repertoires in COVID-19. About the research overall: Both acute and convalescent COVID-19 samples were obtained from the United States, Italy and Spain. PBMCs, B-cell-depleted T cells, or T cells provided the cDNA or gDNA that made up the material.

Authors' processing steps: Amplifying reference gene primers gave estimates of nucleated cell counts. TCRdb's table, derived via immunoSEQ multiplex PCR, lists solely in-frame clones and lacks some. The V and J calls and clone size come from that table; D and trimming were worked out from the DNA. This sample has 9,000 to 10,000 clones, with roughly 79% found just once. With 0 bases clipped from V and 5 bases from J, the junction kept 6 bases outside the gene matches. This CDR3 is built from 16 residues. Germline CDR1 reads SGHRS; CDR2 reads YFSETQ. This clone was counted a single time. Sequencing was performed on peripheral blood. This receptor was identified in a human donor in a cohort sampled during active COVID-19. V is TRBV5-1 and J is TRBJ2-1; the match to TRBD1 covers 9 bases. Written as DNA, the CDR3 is TGCGCCAGCAGCTTGGTCGGGACAGGGAGAGACAATGAGCAGTTCTTC. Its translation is CASSLVGTGRDNEQFF.